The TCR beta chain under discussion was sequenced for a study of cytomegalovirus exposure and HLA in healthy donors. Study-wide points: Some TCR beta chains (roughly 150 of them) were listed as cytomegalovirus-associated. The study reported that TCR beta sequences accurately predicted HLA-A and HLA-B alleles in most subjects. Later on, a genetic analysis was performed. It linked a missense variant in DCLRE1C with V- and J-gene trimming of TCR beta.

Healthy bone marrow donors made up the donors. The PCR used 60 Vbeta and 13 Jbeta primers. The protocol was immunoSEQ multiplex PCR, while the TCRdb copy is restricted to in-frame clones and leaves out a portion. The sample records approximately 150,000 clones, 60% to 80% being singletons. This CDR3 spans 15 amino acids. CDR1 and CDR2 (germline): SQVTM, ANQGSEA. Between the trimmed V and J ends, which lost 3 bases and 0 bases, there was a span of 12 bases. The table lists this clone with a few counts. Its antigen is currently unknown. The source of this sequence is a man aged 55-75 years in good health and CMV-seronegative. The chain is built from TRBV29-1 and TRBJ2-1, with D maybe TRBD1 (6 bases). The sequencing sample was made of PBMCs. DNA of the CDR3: TGCAGCGTTGATTTGACAGGCAGCTCCTACAATGAGCAGTTCTTC. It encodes CSVDLTGSSYNEQFF.